This T cell receptor beta chain derives from a study of T cells after yellow fever vaccination. V was clipped by 3 bases and J by 2 bases, with 11 bases between them. The CDR3 totals 15 residues. TCRdb reprocessed the 5' RACE reads with MiXCR, giving one entry per CDR3 protein. The sample carries 40,000 to 50,000 distinct CDR3 sequences, about 6.8% recorded once. This clonotype appeared many times. V gene TRBV12-3 or TRBV12-4 combines with J gene TRBJ1-5, with a tentative D call TRBD1 (6 bases). The material was CD8+ T cells not binding an NS4B(214-222) dextramer, sorted from PBMCs, obtained 45 days after the yellow fever booster vaccination. The sequence came from a man in his thirties or forties who received the YFV17D yellow fever vaccine. The CDR3 sequence is CASSLVGGGNQPQHF. CDR3 DNA sequence: TGTGCCAGCAGTTTGGTAGGGGGGGGCAATCAGCCCCAGCATTTT.